This T cell receptor (beta chain) derives from a study of CD8+CD57+ T cells in acquired aplastic anemia. Study as a whole: Around 3.5 ug was the average amount of DNA from sorted CD4+ and CD8+ cells. CD4+ cell libraries from healthy donors averaged about 10.8 million reads. Study findings and constraints: Patients and controls were not found to differ significantly in CD8+ Simpson's diversity. Fewer than 30 CD8+ CDR3 sequences were shared between patients and controls.

TCR beta VDJ combinations and CDR3 sequences were profiled from genomic DNA. TCRdb reanalysed the reads using MiXCR and keeps one entry per CDR3 protein. The sample has over 150,000 distinct CDR3 sequences; roughly 45% are singletons. The CDR3 runs 15 residues. CDR1 is MNHEY, CDR2 SVGAGI, per germline. J was trimmed by 2 bases and V by 5 bases; bases with no gene match: 9. This clonotype was found many times. The target antigen is unknown. This clonotype originated in a human donor in good health. This sequence joins TRBV6-5 and TRBJ2-7; TRBD2 matches at 7 bases. The sample consisted of sorted CD4+, CD8+, or CD8+CD57+ T cells (not recorded which) from PBMCs. As DNA, the CDR3 is TGTGCCAGCAGTACCCCCGGGACTATCCCCTACGAGCAGTACTTC. Translating gives CASSTPGTIPYEQYF.